This TCR beta chain was sequenced during a study of blood T cell repertoires in COVID-19 (dated by TCRdb to the early 2020s). Concerning the study at large: Samples from collaborators originated in the United States, Italy and Spain and spanned both the acute and convalescent phases of COVID-19. The material from the prospective study consisted of cDNA or gDNA derived from T cells, B-cell-depleted T cells, or PBMCs. The dataset comprised deeply sampled blood TCRbeta repertoires from subjects exposed to, actively infected with, or recovered from COVID-19. The repertoires were released in a freely available public database intended as a resource for research on the immune response to SARS-CoV-2. The samples were drawn from the first 160 participants of the ongoing ImmuneRACE study and from 950 to 1,500 subjects provided by 6 global collaborators. Nearly every sample came with metadata listing a de-identified subject ID, COVID-19 status, age in years and sex. Where available, HLA class I and class II types were obtained from metadata supplied by the sample provider rather than from assay-based typing. The study at large found these results: The amount of clinical and demographic metadata varied by source and participant and was provided uncurated.

CDR1 and CDR2 are drawn from the germline V gene: SGHAT, FQNNGV. A distance of 14 bases separates the germline ends of V and J, which lose 4 bases and 7 bases respectively. The CDR3 goes from the cysteine to the phenylalanine over 14 residues. Just the 42-base CDR3 DNA is kept, in frame starting at base 1. TCRbeta CDR3 regions were amplified from genomic DNA by means of the immunoSEQ Assay, a bias-controlled multiplex PCR. The authors' pipeline ran thus. The number of nucleated cells in each sample was estimated from the amplification of reference gene primers within the assay. To quantify the absolute abundance of each unique TCRbeta CDR3 rearrangement, sequence reads were collapsed and filtered. For each sample, productive Simpson clonality was calculated by taking the square root of Simpson's diversity index across productive rearrangements. What TCRdb holds here is the immuneACCESS table cut down to in-frame rearrangements. Part of the clones is not present; checked against another copy, under half of the missing clones reflect an unresolved V gene, and the others are unexplained. D and trimming come from the DNA, and the V and J calls and clone size come from that table. This sample gives 130,000 or so clones in total; roughly four fifths of them show up just once. The ten largest clones take up more than 9% of the sample.

Whole blood was collected in K2EDTA tubes by collaborating institutions according to the institutions' own protocols. Collaborator samples were shipped for TCRbeta analysis as frozen whole blood, isolated PBMCs, or DNA extracted from either sample type. Comment on this clone: Its target antigen remains unknown. Per-base qualities were not stored, and no clone one base away is much larger.

This sequence originates from an older woman with acute or convalescent COVID-19. Sequencing was done on a sample of peripheral blood. Recombination connected TRBV11-2 to TRBJ2-1, with a tentative D gene TRBD2 over 7 matching bases. The nucleotides are TGTGCCAGCAGCTGGGGGAGGGGGGCTAATGAGCAGTTCTTC. Its protein is CASSWGRGANEQFF.